This TCR beta chain came from a study of cytomegalovirus exposure and HLA in healthy donors (dated by TCRdb to the late 2010s). About the investigation overall: In an earlier analysis of around 540 of the donors, 250 to 350 Gb of sequence data and 117 million unique TCR beta sequences from about 179 million T cells were reported. An earlier analysis of some 500 of the donors applied high-throughput TCR beta sequencing to assess whether each TCR beta V gene segment acted as functional or pseudogenic. Among about 390 genotyped donors of the cohort, an average of approximately 250,000 unique TCR beta nucleotide sequences were sequenced per donor, about a sixth of them non-productive. In a later analysis, previously published TCR beta repertoires from some 640 donors were re-analyzed and high-resolution HLA genotyping was added so that TCR occurrence patterns could be studied. To predict cytomegalovirus infection status, the study brought together high-throughput TCR immunosequencing, statistical association of individual TCRs with disease status, and machine learning. All discovery cohort repertoires had been generated using a single sequencing platform. HLA typing covered class I and class II loci at four-digit resolution. Rather than using new phenotypic data, the later analysis identified candidate immune exposures from TCR beta sequences and from how often those sequences occurred across donors. A later genetic analysis took genome-wide SNP genotypes for about 60% of the roughly 670 donors and used that subset as a discovery cohort. Of the 300 to 450 genotyped donors, about 84% fell in the genetic ancestry cluster associated with self-reported Caucasian donors. In addition to the first cohort of around 670 subjects, a separate validation cohort of 130 or so different subjects was used. The number of donors typed differed by locus, with 629-630 for A, B, C, DRB1 and DQB1, around 520 for DQA1, about 610 for DPA1, and 400 to 490 for DPB1. About five DR-DQ haplotypes were treated as single units for association and clustering because of strong linkage in the cohort. Using immunosequencing, the study profiled T cell repertoires from about 610 subjects and related those repertoires to cytomegalovirus serostatus. The study aimed to test whether signatures of past pathogen exposure could be identified by cataloging public T cell receptors. Around 300 gigabases of sequencing data and approximately 93 million unique TCR sequences were included in an early release covering over 600 HLA-typed donors. Donor age, sex, ethnicity and CMV serostatus were compiled alongside the repertoire data. The study at large found these results: In vitro tests confirmed that a few of the cytomegalovirus-associated TCR beta chains recognize cytomegalovirus antigens. According to a later genetic analysis, donors in an Asian-associated ancestry cluster had fewer N-insertions in productive TCRs than the roughly 700-donor mean. The sequencing pipeline was judged likely to have produced a cluster of highly shared sequence variants as a technical artifact. Broadly in line with IMGT annotations, most TCR beta V segments showed up in productive rearrangements about 87% or about 30% of the time in an earlier analysis of 450 to 600 of the donors. A further reported finding was that TCR beta sequences accurately predicted the HLA-A and HLA-B alleles for most subjects in the first cohort. A later analysis found that HLA-associated TCR beta chains were more clonally expanded and had lower generation probabilities than equally common non-associated chains. When HLA alleles, especially DR and DQ, strongly co-occurred, TCR associations were difficult to assign to individual alleles. The presence/absence analyses assumed that sequencing depth was roughly uniform across donors, and that assumption may not be true. Correlated functional status among segregating V segments might be attributable to linkage disequilibrium, but an unknown experimental factor could not be ruled out. It was suggested by the authors that the approach could potentially be generalized to other disease states and immunological phenotypes. Because counts were too low, about 18 rarely observed V segments, including chromosome 9 orphons, were left out of the earlier analysis of roughly 600 of the donors. Because HLA typing was unavailable for some donors at each locus, only the typed subset was used in association tests. Most CMV-associated TCR beta chains appeared to be HLA-restricted in a later analysis, and the HLA associations seemed to be driven largely by CMV exposure. CMV serostatus was the only immune exposure information available for the cohort. A later analysis associated about 17,000 TCR beta sequences with specific HLA alleles at a false discovery rate of 0.05. The 87-base-pair reads could not distinguish some IMGT-functional V segments, including TRBV6-2 and TRBV6-3, so those segments were excluded. In a later analysis, TCR association rates were found to vary across HLA loci, with the most associated TCRs seen for DRB1 alleles and the fewest for HLA-C alleles. Most TCR sequences were seen in very few donors, while some public TCRs were found in many individuals. According to a later analysis, parvovirus B19, influenza, CMV and Epstein-Barr virus appeared linked to several top co-occurrence clusters. Only TCR beta chains were sequenced in this cohort, and the absence of alpha or paired-chain data limited detectable features. In both the original and validation cohorts, the classifier was reported to diagnose cytomegalovirus status with high specificity and sensitivity. In a later genetic analysis, a missense DCLRE1C variant was associated with V-gene and J-gene trimming of TCR beta chains, and the association was replicated in an independent cohort. The study gave a list of more than 150 TCR beta chains associated with cytomegalovirus.

The CDR3 contains 15 residues, cysteine and phenylalanine counted. Left in the record is the CDR3 DNA by itself, 45 bases read in frame from the first base. Cut back by 4 bases and 5 bases, the V and J ends lie 17 bases apart. CDR1 and CDR2, looked up from the germline V gene, are MNHEY and SVGAGI. Concerning this clone: No cognate antigen has been identified for it. Base qualities were left out, and no much larger clone turns up one base away.

In total, more than 500 healthy bone marrow donors made up the cohort. At the time of sampling, every cohort member was nominally healthy, though immune exposures that went unrecorded were likely present. The donor tested CMV seronegative and was one of the 352 seronegative cohort members. A peripheral blood sample was collected from each donor, and TCR beta sequencing was performed on peripheral blood mononuclear cells. The Qiagen DNeasy Blood Extraction Kit was used to extract genomic DNA from the blood cell samples. Library method: the immunoSEQ multiplex PCR assay. A mixture of 60 forward primers for TCR Vbeta segments and 13 reverse primers for TCR Jbeta segments was used in the multiplex PCR. The CDR3 region of rearranged TCR beta genes was amplified from genomic DNA by a multiplex PCR assay. On the Illumina HiSeq System, the amplified TCR beta libraries were sequenced as 87-base-pair reads. As for the original processing: A later analysis tallied 75 million to 85 million unique TCR beta chains across the 666 repertoires, and approximately 11 million of those chains were shared by two or more donors. A nearest-neighbor algorithm error-corrected the raw reads and collapsed the reads into unique sequences, merging closely related sequences to remove PCR and sequencing errors. To assign V, D and J gene segments, CDR3 sequences were aligned to IMGT reference sequences. Each retained sequence needed at least a six-nucleotide match to both a V gene segment and a J gene segment. A rearrangement was called productive if the CDR3 had no stop codons and remained in frame with V and J, and every other rearrangement was called non-productive. Following IMGT convention, CDR3 was defined as the stretch from the second conserved V-encoded cysteine up to the conserved J-encoded phenylalanine. Sequences without an unambiguous match to a single V gene segment were excluded from the earlier analysis of approximately 600 of the donors. An earlier analysis of a few hundred of the donors called V segments functional above 56.7% productive rearrangements and segregating when the between-donor standard deviation exceeded 5%. A statistical classification framework was developed to diagnose cytomegalovirus status using the catalog of TCR beta chain sequences. A later analysis assigned V and J genes by comparing TCR nucleotide sequences with IMGT/GENE-DB human TR gene sequences. In a later analysis, CDR3 sequences and most-parsimonious VDJ recombination scenarios were assigned using the TCRdist pipeline. In a later analysis, each TCR beta chain was defined by its CDR3 amino acid sequence together with its V-gene family, and reads without a unique V-gene family were excluded. As a way to deal with suspected cross-contamination and a sequencing artifact, a later analysis dropped roughly 600 nucleotide sequences that were highly shared and had low generation probability. For each public chain, a later analysis derived a clonal expansion index from normalized ranks of inferred template counts within each repertoire. A later analysis computed generation probabilities with a VDJ recombination model fitted to out-of-frame rearrangements, and checked the results against IGoR. In a later analysis, hypergeometric tests were used to score TCR-TCR, TCR-HLA and TCR-CMV co-occurrence, with a repertoire-size bias correction applied to TCR pairs. In a later analysis, false discovery rates were estimated by permuting HLA or CMV assignments 20 times. In a later analysis, co-occurring TCRs were grouped using DBSCAN, and TCRdist sequence similarity was added for clustering within HLA-allele-positive subsets. Co-occurrence clustering excluded repertoires with fewer than 30,000 or more than 120,000 public chains, plus five with anomalous nucleotide sharing. In TCRdb, the immuneACCESS table is reduced to in-frame sequences with V and J assigned. These tables do not hold every clone; where another copy was compared, an unresolved V gene accounts for under half, and the others remain unexplained. V and J calls and clone size are given by that table; D and trimming were obtained from the DNA. The sample table holds under 200,000 clones, of which over 75% were seen once. The ten largest make up about 0.5% of the sample.

The rearranged chain carries TRBV6-5 and TRBJ1-2; the D gene is possibly TRBD1, with 6 bases matching. The origin of this receptor is a woman aged 50 to 65 in good health and CMV-seronegative. The sample comprised PBMCs. The DNA sequence is TGTGCCAGCAGTTCCGGAAACTGGGACATGTATGGCTACACCTTC. The encoded protein is CASSSGNWDMYGYTF.